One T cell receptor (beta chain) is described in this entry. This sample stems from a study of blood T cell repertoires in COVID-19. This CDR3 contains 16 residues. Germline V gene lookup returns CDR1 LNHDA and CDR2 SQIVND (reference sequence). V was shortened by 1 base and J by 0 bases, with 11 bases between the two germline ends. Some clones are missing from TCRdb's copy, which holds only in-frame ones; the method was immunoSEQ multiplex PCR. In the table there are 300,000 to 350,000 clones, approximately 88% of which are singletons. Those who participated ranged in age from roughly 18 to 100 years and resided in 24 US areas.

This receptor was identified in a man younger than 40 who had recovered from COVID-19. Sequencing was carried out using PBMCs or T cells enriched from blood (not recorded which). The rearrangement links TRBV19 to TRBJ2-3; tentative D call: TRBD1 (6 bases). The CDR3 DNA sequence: TGTGCCAGTAGTATAGGGCAGGGGCTTAGCACAGATACGCAGTATTTT. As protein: CASSIGQGLSTDTQYF.